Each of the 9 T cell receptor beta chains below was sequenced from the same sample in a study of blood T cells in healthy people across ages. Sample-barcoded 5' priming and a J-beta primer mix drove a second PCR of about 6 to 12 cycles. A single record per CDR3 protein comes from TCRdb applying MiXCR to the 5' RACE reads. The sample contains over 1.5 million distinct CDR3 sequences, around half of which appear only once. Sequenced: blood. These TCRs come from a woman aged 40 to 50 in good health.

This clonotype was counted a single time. The CDR3 DNA reads as TGTGCCAGCAGCTTGGTTGGGGGCCAGTACCAAGAGACCCAGTACTTC. Its translation is CASSLVGGQYQETQYF. This chain joins TRBV5-6 and TRBJ2-5; D perhaps matches TRBD1 (6 bases). This CDR3 comprises 16 residues. Trimming removed 0 bases from V and 0 bases from J, with 12 bases in between. Germline lookup yields CDR1 SGHDT and CDR2 YYEEEE. The whole variable domain, remainder taken from reference TRBV5-6 and TRBJ2-5, is DAGVTQSPTHLIKTRGQQVTLRCSPKSGHDTVSWYQQALGQGPQFIFQYYEEEERQRGNFPDRFSGHQFPNYSSELNVNALLLGDSALYLCASSLVGGQYQETQYFGPGTRLLVL.

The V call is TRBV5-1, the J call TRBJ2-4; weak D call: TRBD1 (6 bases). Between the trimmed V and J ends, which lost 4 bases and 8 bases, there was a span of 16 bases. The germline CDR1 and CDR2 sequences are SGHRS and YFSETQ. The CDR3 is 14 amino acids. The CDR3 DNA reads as TGCGCCAGCAGCGTGGGGGCCGACGGAGACATTCAGTACTTC. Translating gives CASSVGADGDIQYF.

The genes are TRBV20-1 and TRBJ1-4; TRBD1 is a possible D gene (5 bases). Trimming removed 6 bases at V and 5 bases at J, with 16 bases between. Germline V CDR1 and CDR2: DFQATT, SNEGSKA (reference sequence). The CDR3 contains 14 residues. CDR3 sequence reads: CSAGRGYRNEKLFF. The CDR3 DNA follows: TGCAGTGCCGGCCGGGGGTATAGGAATGAAAAACTGTTTTTT.

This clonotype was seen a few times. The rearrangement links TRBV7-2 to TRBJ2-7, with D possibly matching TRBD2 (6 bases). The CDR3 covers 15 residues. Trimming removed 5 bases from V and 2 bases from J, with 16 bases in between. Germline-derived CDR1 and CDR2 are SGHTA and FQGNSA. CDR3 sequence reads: CASSETGTGAYEQYF. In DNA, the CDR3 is TGTGCCAGCAGCGAGACCGGGACTGGGGCCTACGAGCAGTACTTC.

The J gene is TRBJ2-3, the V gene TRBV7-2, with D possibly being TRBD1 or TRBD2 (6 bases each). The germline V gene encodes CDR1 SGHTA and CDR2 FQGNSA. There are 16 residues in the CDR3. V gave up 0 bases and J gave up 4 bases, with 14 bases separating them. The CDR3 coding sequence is TGTGCCAGCAGCTTAGCGCGCGGAGGGGGAGCAGATACGCAGTATTTT. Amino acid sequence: CASSLARGGGADTQYF.

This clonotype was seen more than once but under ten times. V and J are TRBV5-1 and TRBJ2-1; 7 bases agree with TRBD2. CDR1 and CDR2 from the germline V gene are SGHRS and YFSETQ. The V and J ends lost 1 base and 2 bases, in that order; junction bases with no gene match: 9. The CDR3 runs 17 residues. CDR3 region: CASSLLGGGVPYNEQFF. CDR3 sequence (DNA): TGCGCCAGCAGCTTGTTGGGGGGGGGTGTACCCTACAATGAGCAGTTCTTC.

The CDR3 spells CASSVSKAGANVLTF. CDR3 DNA sequence: TGTGCCAGCAGCGTCTCGAAGGCTGGGGCCAACGTCCTGACTTTC. The chain couples TRBV9 to TRBJ2-6; no clear D. V was pared by 2 bases and J by 2 bases, with 8 bases between. CDR1 is SGDLS and CDR2 is YYNGEE in the germline V gene. This CDR3 has 15 amino acids.

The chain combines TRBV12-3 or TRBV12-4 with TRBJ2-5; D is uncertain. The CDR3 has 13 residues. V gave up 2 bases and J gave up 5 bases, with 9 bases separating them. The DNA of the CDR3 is TGTGCCAGCAGTTTATCAGGCTTTGAGACCCAGTACTTC. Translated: CASSLSGFETQYF.

This CDR3 is CASSEAPSQYF. The CDR3 DNA is TGTGCCAGCAGTGAAGCCCCCTCCCAGTACTTC. This rearrangement joins TRBV2 to TRBJ2-7; D not resolved. The V and J ends lost 0 bases and 10 bases respectively, with 7 bases between them. In germline, CDR1 is SNHLY, CDR2 FYNNEI. This CDR3 contains 11 residues. Together with reference TRBV2 and TRBJ2-7, the CDR3 gives the full variable domain: EPEVTQTPSHQVTQMGQEVILRCVPISNHLYFYWYRQILGQKVEFLVSFYNNEISEKSEIFDDQFSVERPDGSNFTLKIRSTKLEDSAMYFCASSEAPSQYFGPGTRLTVT.